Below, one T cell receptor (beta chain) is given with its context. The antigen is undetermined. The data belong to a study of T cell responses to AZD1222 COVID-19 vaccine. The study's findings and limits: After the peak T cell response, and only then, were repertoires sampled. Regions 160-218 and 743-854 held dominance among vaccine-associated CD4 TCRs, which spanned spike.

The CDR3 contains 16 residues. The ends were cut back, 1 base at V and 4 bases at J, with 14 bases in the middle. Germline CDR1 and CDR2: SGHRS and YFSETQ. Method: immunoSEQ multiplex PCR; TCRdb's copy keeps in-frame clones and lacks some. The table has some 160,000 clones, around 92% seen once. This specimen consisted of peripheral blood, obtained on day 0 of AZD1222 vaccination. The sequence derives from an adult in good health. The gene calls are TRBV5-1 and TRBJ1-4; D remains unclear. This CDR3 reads CASSLPSGQSNEKLFF. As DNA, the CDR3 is TGCGCCAGCAGCTTGCCGTCCGGGCAGAGTAATGAAAAACTGTTTTTT.